A single T cell receptor beta chain is shown here with its context. This record belongs to a study of blood T cell repertoires in COVID-19. The germline V and J ends were trimmed by 5 bases and 4 bases, with 8 bases remaining between them. The CDR3 runs to 13 residues. Per germline, CDR1 SGHTA and CDR2 FQGNSA. Original processing methods: Using reference gene primer amplification, nucleated cell counts were estimated. The data were produced by immunoSEQ multiplex PCR, yet TCRdb's version contains in-frame clones alone and is incomplete. Clone size and the V and J calls come from that table; the DNA yielded D and trimming. The sample has tens of thousands of clones; 80% to 90% are singletons.

The specimen sequenced was peripheral blood. This rearrangement joins TRBV7-2 to TRBJ1-4; D gene uncertain. The clonotype originates from an elderly woman with acute or convalescent COVID-19. This CDR3 is CASSPYLNEKLFF. In DNA, the CDR3 is TGTGCCAGCAGCCCCTACCTTAATGAAAAACTGTTTTTT.